The 9 T cell receptor beta chains in this list originate from one sample, sequenced in a study of blood T cell repertoires in COVID-19. The protocol was immunoSEQ multiplex PCR, while the TCRdb copy is restricted to in-frame clones and leaves out a portion. The sample lists more than 85,000 clones, around 84% occurring once. Material for sequencing was peripheral blood. Every receptor here comes from a human donor in a cohort sampled during active COVID-19.

The chain links TRBV2 to TRBJ1-1; 7 bases line up with TRBD1. The CDR3 has 16 residues. Trimming removed 3 bases from V and 4 bases from J; junction bases left unmatched: 11. Germline CDR1 and CDR2: SNHLY and FYNNEI. The CDR3 sequence: CASSETGPVGSTEAFF. CDR3 sequence (DNA): TGTGCCAGCAGTGAGACAGGGCCGGTGGGGAGCACTGAAGCTTTCTTT. The entire variable domain, with the rest obtained from reference TRBV2 and TRBJ1-1, is as follows: EPEVTQTPSHQVTQMGQEVILRCVPISNHLYFYWYRQILGQKVEFLVSFYNNEISEKSEIFDDQFSVERPDGSNFTLKIRSTKLEDSAMYFCASSETGPVGSTEAFFGQGTRLTVV.

V gene TRBV18 combines with J gene TRBJ2-1; 11 positions agree with TRBD2. Germline V lookup: CDR1 KGHSH, CDR2 LQKENI. The CDR3 loop spans 16 amino acids. With 3 bases clipped from V and 4 bases from J, the junction kept 5 bases outside the gene matches. The CDR3: CASSPPSGGQYNEQFF. The CDR3 DNA reads TGTGCCAGCTCACCGCCTAGCGGGGGGCAATACAATGAGCAGTTCTTC.

The rearrangement uses TRBV12-5 and TRBJ2-2, with D maybe TRBD2 (6 bases). CDR1 is LGHNT and CDR2 is FRNRAP in the germline V gene. Trimming removed 5 bases from V and 0 bases from J, with 16 bases in between. CDR3 length: 17 amino acids. CDR3 in amino acids: CASGILVTGANTGELFF. CDR3 nucleotide sequence: TGTGCTAGTGGTATTTTGGTGACGGGGGCGAACACCGGGGAGCTGTTTTTT. The variable domain in full, with the rest retrieved from reference TRBV12-5 and TRBJ2-2, is DARVTQTPRHKVTEMGQEVTMRCQPILGHNTVFWYRQTMMQGLELLAYFRNRAPLDDSGMPKDRFSAEMPDATLATLKIQPSEPRDSAVYFCASGILVTGANTGELFFGEGSRLTVL.

The gene calls are TRBV9 and TRBJ2-3, with TRBD1 matching over 10 bases. J lost 5 bases, V lost 4 bases, and 13 bases had no gene match. The germline V gene has CDR1 SGDLS and CDR2 YYNGEE. The CDR3 covers 17 residues. The CDR3 here is CASSSQRTGGDGDTQYF. The CDR3 nucleotides read TGTGCCAGCAGCTCCCAGAGGACAGGGGGTGATGGAGATACGCAGTATTTT. The entire variable domain, with the rest obtained from reference TRBV9 and TRBJ2-3, is as follows: DSGVTQTPKHLITATGQRVTLRCSPRSGDLSVYWYQQSLDQGLQFLIQYYNGEERAKGNILERFSAQQFPDLHSELNLSSLELGDSALYFCASSSQRTGGDGDTQYFGPGTRLTVL.

V is TRBV4-1 and J is TRBJ1-5; possibly TRBD1 for D (5 bases). The germline V gene encodes CDR1 MGHRA and CDR2 YSYEKL. CDR3 size: 18 residues. Trimming stripped 2 bases from V and 1 base from J, with 18 bases between. In DNA form, the CDR3 reads TGCGCCAGCAGCCAACGGGGGGAGGGTACAGAGAGCAATCAGCCCCAGCATTTT. Residues: CASSQRGEGTESNQPQHF.

DNA of the CDR3: TGTGCCACCAGTGATGCAGGGGGCCTCGATACGCAGTATTTT. Amino acid sequence: CATSDAGGLDTQYF. V and J are TRBV24-1 and TRBJ2-3; 8 bases are shared with TRBD1. The germline gives CDR1 KGHDR, CDR2 SFDVKD. The CDR3 has 14 residues. V lost 3 bases to trimming and J lost 6 bases; unmatched junction nucleotides: 4.

V is TRBV28 and J is TRBJ2-5, with D tentatively TRBD2 (5 bases). CDR1 and CDR2 (germline): MDHEN, SYDVKM. The CDR3 is made up of 13 amino acids. V was cut by 3 bases and J by 5 bases, with 10 bases left in between. The DNA of the CDR3 is TGTGCCAGCAGTTTTTATCCGGGGGAGACCCAGTACTTC. Protein: CASSFYPGETQYF.

The rearrangement uses TRBV5-1 and TRBJ2-3, with TRBD2 identical over 9 bases. The CDR3 is 16 amino acids. Trimming took 0 bases from V and 5 from J; bases not matched to a gene: 7. Germline V gene data show CDR1 as SGHRS and CDR2 as YFSETQ. The CDR3 loop reads CASSLALAGGLDTQYF. The CDR3 coding sequence is TGCGCCAGCAGCTTGGCGTTGGCGGGGGGGCTAGATACGCAGTATTTT.

The chain has TRBV9 and TRBJ2-5; TRBD1 matches at 9 bases. Germline V CDR1 and CDR2: SGDLS, YYNGEE. Germline trimming cut 5 bases from V and 5 bases from J; bases unmatched to any gene: 10. The length of the CDR3 is 15 residues. This chain's CDR3 is CASSQTGTGWETQYF. Here the CDR3 DNA reads TGTGCCAGCAGTCAAACCGGGACAGGGTGGGAGACCCAGTACTTC.